The clone carrying this T cell receptor beta chain turned up a few times. The antigen remains unidentified. The data were taken from a study of beta chain features in type 1 diabetes. Study results and limitations: cDNA-based reads could over-represent cells with high TCR expression. The similarity of naive, central memory and Treg TCRB repertoires appeared greater among patients than among healthy donors.

Naive, central memory, regulatory and stem cell-like memory cells within the CD4+ compartment were sorted using CD45RO/CCR7/CD25/CD127/CD95/CD27. Germline V lookup: CDR1 SQVTM, CDR2 ANQGSEA. Trimming cost V 1 base and J 6 bases, with 15 bases left between them. The CDR3 is made up of 14 amino acids. Investigators reverse transcribed all isolated RNA, so they sequenced expressed TCRB transcripts. Naive, central memory and regulatory T cell samples produced a mean of about 3.5 million reads. The method was immunoSEQ multiplex PCR; TCRdb's version includes in-frame clones alone and lacks a portion of them. The sample records approximately 400,000 clones, more than 13% being singletons.

The clonotype originates from a woman in her late teens or twenties in good health. The V call is TRBV29-1, the J call TRBJ1-2, with unresolved D. The specimen sequenced was naive CD4+ T cells from blood. CDR3 in DNA: TGCAGCGTTGAAGGCGGAGGAGATCTGGATGGCTACACCTTC. This sequence encodes CSVEGGGDLDGYTF.